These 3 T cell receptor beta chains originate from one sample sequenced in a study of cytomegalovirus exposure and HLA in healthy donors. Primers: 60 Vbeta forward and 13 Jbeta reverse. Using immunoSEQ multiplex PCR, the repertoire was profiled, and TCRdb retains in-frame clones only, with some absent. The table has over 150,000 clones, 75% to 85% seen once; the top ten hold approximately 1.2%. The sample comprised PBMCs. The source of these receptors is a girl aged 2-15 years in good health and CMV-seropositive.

CDR3 bases: TGTGCCAGCAGCTTAGGCGCCAGGGGAAGGGGCAATCAGCCCCAGCATTTT. Its translation: CASSLGARGRGNQPQHF. The chain joins TRBV7-9 to TRBJ1-5; TRBD1 is a possible D gene (6 bases). Germline CDR1 SEHNR, CDR2 FQNEAQ (reference sequence). The CDR3 has 17 amino acids. V lost 1 base, J lost 2 bases, and 15 bases lay in between.

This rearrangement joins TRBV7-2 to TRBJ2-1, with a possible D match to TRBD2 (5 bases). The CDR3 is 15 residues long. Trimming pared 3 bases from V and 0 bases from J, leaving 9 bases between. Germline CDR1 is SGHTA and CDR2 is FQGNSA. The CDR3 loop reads CASSFSSDSYNEQFF. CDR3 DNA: TGTGCCAGCAGCTTCAGTAGCGACTCCTACAATGAGCAGTTCTTC.

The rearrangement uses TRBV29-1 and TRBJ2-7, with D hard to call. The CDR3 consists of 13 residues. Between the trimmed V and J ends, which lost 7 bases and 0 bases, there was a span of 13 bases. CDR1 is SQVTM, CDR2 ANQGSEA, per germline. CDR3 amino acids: CSAHEVNSYEQYF. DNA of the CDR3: TGCAGCGCCCACGAGGTAAACTCCTACGAGCAGTACTTC.